A single sample gave rise to the 20 T cell receptor beta chains below, sequenced in a study of blood T cell repertoires in COVID-19. Profiled with immunoSEQ multiplex PCR; TCRdb holds only in-frame clones, not every one. The table has some 48,000 clones, 65% to 90% seen once. The sequencing sample was made of peripheral blood. The receptors shown here come from a woman over 75 with acute or convalescent COVID-19.

The chain recombines TRBV18 with TRBJ1-1; TRBD1 matches at 7 bases. Germline lookup yields CDR1 KGHSH and CDR2 LQKENI. CDR3 size: 17 residues. V lost 5 bases and J lost 1; bases outside the gene matches: 13. The CDR3 protein is CASSGSRQGNSNTEAFF. In DNA, the CDR3 is TGTGCCAGCTCAGGCTCGAGACAGGGAAATTCGAACACTGAAGCTTTCTTT.

V is TRBV19 and J is TRBJ2-3, with 9 bases lining up with TRBD1. The CDR3 length is 16 residues. Germline V gene lookup returns CDR1 LNHDA and CDR2 SQIVND (reference sequence). J was trimmed by 5 bases and V by 3 bases; bases with no gene match: 9. For the CDR3, the DNA is TGTGCCAGTAGTATCCCGGGACAGGGTAGTGGAGATACGCAGTATTTT. Its translation: CASSIPGQGSGDTQYF. The full variable domain, with the rest looked up from reference TRBV19 and TRBJ2-3, is DGGITQSPKYLFRKEGQNVTLSCEQNLNHDAMYWYRQDPGQGLRLIYYSQIVNDFQKGDIAEGYSVSREKKESFPLTVTSAQKNPTAFYLCASSIPGQGSGDTQYFGPGTRLTVL.

This clone has a handful of counts. J is TRBJ2-7 and V is TRBV30, with TRBD2 as a possible D gene (5 bases). The CDR3 spans 13 residues. Trimming pared 3 bases from V and 1 base from J, leaving 10 bases between. CDR1 is GTSNPN, CDR2 SVGIG, per germline (reference sequence). The CDR3 DNA reads as TGTGCCTGGAGCCCGGGGATATCCTACGAGCAGTACTTC. This translates into CAWSPGISYEQYF.

This chain links TRBV3-1 (or the pseudogene TRBV3-2) with TRBJ2-5, with a weak D call TRBD1 (5 bases). The germline gives CDR1 LGHDT, CDR2 YNNKEL (reference sequence). The ends were cut back, 5 bases at V and 2 bases at J, with 9 bases in the middle. This CDR3 comprises 13 residues. CDR3 amino acids: CASSRQPQETQYF. The DNA of the CDR3 is TGTGCCAGCAGCAGACAGCCACAAGAGACCCAGTACTTC.

V is TRBV5-1 and J is TRBJ1-2; 7 bases match TRBD1. The CDR3 totals 14 residues. Germline V gene lookup returns CDR1 SGHRS and CDR2 YFSETQ. With V trimmed by 4 bases and J by 0 bases, 3 bases remained unmatched. The DNA of the CDR3 is TGCGCCAGCAGCACCGGGACAGCTAACTATGGCTACACCTTC. This encodes CASSTGTANYGYTF.

This rearrangement joins TRBV5-1 to TRBJ1-4; D is unclear. CDR1 is SGHRS, CDR2 YFSETQ, per germline. V shed 2 bases and J shed 1 base, with 6 bases lying between them. The CDR3 runs 14 residues. CDR3 in DNA: TGCGCCAGCAGCTTTGACATAACTAATGAAAAACTGTTTTTT. This sequence encodes CASSFDITNEKLFF.

V and J are TRBV24-1 and TRBJ1-2; 10 bases match TRBD1. Per germline, CDR1 KGHDR and CDR2 SFDVKD. V lost 9 bases, J lost 7 bases, and 10 bases stayed unmatched. CDR3 size: 14 residues. CDR3 coding DNA: TGTGCCACCTTGACAGGGGGCGCGCGGTGTGGCTACACCTTC. This codes for CATLTGGARCGYTF.

The chain is built from TRBV7-2 and TRBJ1-3; D perhaps matches TRBD1 (6 bases). The germline V gene has CDR1 SGHTA and CDR2 FQGNSA. Trimming took 3 bases from V and 4 from J, leaving 10 bases between them. The CDR3 sequence is 14 residues long. CDR3 sequence: CASSLGGAGNTIYF. The CDR3 DNA follows: TGTGCCAGCAGCTTGGGGGGGGCCGGAAACACCATATATTTT.

This chain links TRBV3-1 (or the pseudogene TRBV3-2) with TRBJ1-6; possibly TRBD1 for D (5 bases). CDR1 LGHDT and CDR2 YNNKEL come from the germline V gene (reference sequence). This CDR3 is 15 amino acids long. V was clipped by 1 base and J by 7 bases, with 11 bases between them. CDR3 protein: CASSQAQGGNSPLHF. CDR3 nucleotide sequence: TGTGCCAGCAGCCAAGCCCAGGGAGGGAATTCACCCCTCCACTTT.

V gene TRBV7-2 combines with J gene TRBJ2-7; TRBD2 agrees at 8 bases. J was trimmed by 4 bases and V by 2 bases; bases with no gene match: 4. The CDR3 is 14 residues long. The germline CDR1 and CDR2 sequences are SGHTA and FQGNSA. The CDR3 region has the DNA TGTGCCAGCAGCTTAACTAGCGGTGCTTACGAGCAGTACTTC. This translates into CASSLTSGAYEQYF.

This clone was observed once. The chain has TRBV4-2 and TRBJ2-5; TRBD2 might be the D (7 bases). The length of the CDR3 is 16 residues. Trimming cost V 2 bases and J 4 bases, with 17 bases left between them. Germline values: CDR1 LGHNA, CDR2 YNFKEQ. The CDR3 spells CASSQSTGGGGETQYF. The CDR3 nucleotides are TGTGCCAGCAGCCAAAGTACCGGAGGGGGGGGAGAGACCCAGTACTTC.

The DNA for the CDR3 is TGTGCCAGCAGAGTCGGACAGGTTAGCAATCAGCCCCAGCATTTT. Encoded protein: CASRVGQVSNQPQHF. The chain is built from TRBV2 and TRBJ1-5, with 7 bases matching TRBD1. Trimming removed 6 bases from V and 0 bases from J; junction bases left unmatched: 5. The CDR3 spans 15 residues. From germline, CDR1 is SNHLY and CDR2 FYNNEI.

The rearrangement links TRBV29-1 to TRBJ1-1; D is unclear. The CDR3 contains 14 residues. CDR1 SQVTM and CDR2 ANQGSEA come from the germline V gene. The V gene lost 1 base and the J gene lost 0 bases, with 9 bases spanning the gap. CDR3 sequence reads: CSVEGGRMNTEAFF. In DNA form, the CDR3 reads TGCAGCGTTGAAGGTGGCAGGATGAACACTGAAGCTTTCTTT.

The chain is built from TRBV5-1 and TRBJ2-2; D possibly corresponds to TRBD2 (5 bases). CDR1 is SGHRS and CDR2 is YFSETQ in the germline V gene. V was cut by 3 bases and J by 6 bases, with 15 bases left in between. The CDR3 runs 15 residues. The chain's CDR3 is CASSSDLPRPGELFF. The CDR3 DNA reads TGCGCCAGCAGCTCGGACTTACCTAGGCCCGGGGAGCTGTTTTTT.

The chain uses TRBV11-1 and TRBJ2-3; a possible D gene is TRBD1 (5 bases). Germline V gives CDR1 SGHAT, CDR2 FQDESV (reference sequence). The CDR3 is 15 amino acids. Trimming left V 7 bases short and J 0 bases short, with 14 bases between. CDR3 nucleotides: TGTGCCAGCACCCTCAGTCCAGGGAGCACAGATACGCAGTATTTT. Encoded protein: CASTLSPGSTDTQYF.

The rearrangement uses TRBV3-1 (or the pseudogene TRBV3-2) and TRBJ2-5, with D maybe TRBD1 (5 bases). Germline V gives CDR1 LGHDT, CDR2 YNNKEL (reference sequence). Trimming removed 4 bases from V and 1 base from J, with 10 bases in between. CDR3 length equals 14 residues. The CDR3 bases are TGTGCCAGCAGCCTAACAGGAAGCCAAGAGACCCAGTACTTC. Its protein is CASSLTGSQETQYF.

The rearrangement joins TRBV2 to TRBJ1-4, with D uncertain. The CDR3 sequence is 17 residues long. V was clipped by 2 bases and J by 0 bases, with 13 bases between them. Germline V gene sequence: CDR1 SNHLY, CDR2 FYNNEI. CDR3 protein: CASSERQVQATNEKLFF. Written as DNA, the CDR3 is TGTGCCAGCAGTGAAAGGCAGGTTCAAGCAACTAATGAAAAACTGTTTTTT.

The genes are TRBV7-8 and TRBJ1-3; D ambiguous. Per germline, CDR1 SGHVS and CDR2 FQNEAQ. The CDR3 consists of 16 residues. Trimming took off 1 base at V and 2 bases at J, with 12 bases between the two ends. The CDR3 loop is CASSLVPGMTGNTIYF. The CDR3 DNA sequence: TGTGCCAGCAGCTTAGTTCCGGGAATGACTGGAAACACCATATATTTT.

The chain recombines TRBV2 with TRBJ1-1; TRBD1 matches 7 bases. Losses at the gene ends were 8 bases for V and 1 base for J; bases not matched to a gene: 7. Per germline, CDR1 SNHLY and CDR2 FYNNEI. The CDR3 spans 14 residues. CDR3 region: CASGGTERNTEAFF. The CDR3 DNA is TGTGCCAGCGGGGGGACAGAAAGGAACACTGAAGCTTTCTTT.

V and J are TRBV6-1 and TRBJ2-7; no definite D call. The germline CDR1 and CDR2 sequences are MNHNS and SASEGT. Trimming left V 2 bases short and J 3 bases short, with 11 bases between. CDR3 length: 14 amino acids. CDR3 amino acids: CASSERGLIYEQYF. For the CDR3, the DNA is TGTGCCAGCAGTGAACGAGGTCTAATCTACGAGCAGTACTTC.